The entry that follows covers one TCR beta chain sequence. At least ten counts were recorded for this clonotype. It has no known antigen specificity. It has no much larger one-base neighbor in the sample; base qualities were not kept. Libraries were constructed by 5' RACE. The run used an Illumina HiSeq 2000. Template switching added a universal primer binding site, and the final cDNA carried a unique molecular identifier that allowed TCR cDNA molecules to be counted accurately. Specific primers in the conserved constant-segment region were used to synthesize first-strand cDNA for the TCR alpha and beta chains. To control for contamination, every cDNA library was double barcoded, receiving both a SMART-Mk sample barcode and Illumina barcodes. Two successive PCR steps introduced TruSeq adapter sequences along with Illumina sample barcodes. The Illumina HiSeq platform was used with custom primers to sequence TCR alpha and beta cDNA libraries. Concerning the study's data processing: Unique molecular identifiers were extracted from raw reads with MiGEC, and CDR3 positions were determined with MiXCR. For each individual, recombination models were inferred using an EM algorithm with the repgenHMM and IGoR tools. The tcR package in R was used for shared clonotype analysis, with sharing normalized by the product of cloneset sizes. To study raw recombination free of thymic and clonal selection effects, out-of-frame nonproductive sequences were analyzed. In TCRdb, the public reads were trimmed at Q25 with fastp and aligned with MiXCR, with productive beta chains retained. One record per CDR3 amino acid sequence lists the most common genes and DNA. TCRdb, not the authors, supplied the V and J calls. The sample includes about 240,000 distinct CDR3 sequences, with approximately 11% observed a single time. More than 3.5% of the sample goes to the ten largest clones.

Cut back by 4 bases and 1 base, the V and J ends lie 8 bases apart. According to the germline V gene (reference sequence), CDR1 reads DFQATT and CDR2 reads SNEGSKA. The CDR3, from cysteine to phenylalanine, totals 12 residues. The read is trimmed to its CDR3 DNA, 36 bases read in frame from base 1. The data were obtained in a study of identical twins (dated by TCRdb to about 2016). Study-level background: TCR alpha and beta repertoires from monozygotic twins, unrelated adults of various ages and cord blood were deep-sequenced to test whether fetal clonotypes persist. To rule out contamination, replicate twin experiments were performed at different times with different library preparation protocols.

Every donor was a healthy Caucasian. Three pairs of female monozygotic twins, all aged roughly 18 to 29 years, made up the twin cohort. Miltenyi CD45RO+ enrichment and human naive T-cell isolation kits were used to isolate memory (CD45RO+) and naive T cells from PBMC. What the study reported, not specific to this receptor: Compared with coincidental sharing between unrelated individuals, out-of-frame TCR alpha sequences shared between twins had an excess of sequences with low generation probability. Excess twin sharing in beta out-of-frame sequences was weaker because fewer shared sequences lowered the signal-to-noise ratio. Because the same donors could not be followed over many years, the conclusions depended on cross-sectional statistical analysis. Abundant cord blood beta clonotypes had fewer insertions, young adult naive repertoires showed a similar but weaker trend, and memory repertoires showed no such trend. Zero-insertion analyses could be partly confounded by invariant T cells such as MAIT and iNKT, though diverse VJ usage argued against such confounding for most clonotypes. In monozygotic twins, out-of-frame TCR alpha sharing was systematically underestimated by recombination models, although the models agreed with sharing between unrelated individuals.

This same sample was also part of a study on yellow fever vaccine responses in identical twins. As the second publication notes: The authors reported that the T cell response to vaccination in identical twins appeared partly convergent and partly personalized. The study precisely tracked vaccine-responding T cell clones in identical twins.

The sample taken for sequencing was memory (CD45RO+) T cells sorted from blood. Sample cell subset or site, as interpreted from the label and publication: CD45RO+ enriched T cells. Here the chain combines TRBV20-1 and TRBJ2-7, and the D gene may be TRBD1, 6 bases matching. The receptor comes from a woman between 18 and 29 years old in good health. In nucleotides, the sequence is TGCAGTGCTACCGGACAGTCCTACGAGCAGTACTTC. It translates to CSATGQSYEQYF.